What follows describes a single T cell receptor (beta chain). Its antigen is not known. Incorporated into the TCR beta cDNA libraries were unique molecular identifiers, which served to reduce PCR and sequencing biases. Input populations of roughly 0.85 to 11 million T cells gave rise to some 500,000 cDNA molecules. TCRdb re-analysed the PCR reads in MiXCR, keeping a single row per CDR3 protein. The sample includes hundreds of thousands of distinct CDR3 sequences, about 57% of them seen just once. The sample belongs to a study of post-analysis software for immune sequencing data. Overall study context: Recorded subtypes: relapsing-remitting, secondary progressive, progressive-relapsing; some patients unannotated.

With 2 bases removed from V and 7 bases from J, the gap between germline ends came to 12 bases. The CDR3 runs 12 residues. Germline assignment: CDR1 DFQATT and CDR2 SNEGSKA (reference sequence). Study-level results: Versus controls, multiple sclerosis patients showed significantly lower diversity (normalized Chao1). Pronounced co-clustering by F measure was evident among identically batched samples. Several TRBV segments (TRBV5-6, TRBV5-1 and TRBV20-1 among them) occurred more frequently in patients than in controls.

The V gene is TRBV20-1, the J gene TRBJ2-7, with D possibly being TRBD2 (5 bases). Input material: blood. The TCR originated in a girl between 10 and 17 years old with multiple sclerosis. The CDR3 sequence is CSARKTGGEQYF. Here the CDR3 DNA reads TGCAGTGCTAGAAAGACGGGCGGGGAGCAGTACTTC.